The rows below give T cell receptor beta chains drawn from one sample of a study of blood T cell repertoires in COVID-19. Assay: immunoSEQ multiplex PCR; the TCRdb copy retains only in-frame clones and omits some. The sample holds about 35,000 clones, roughly 73% seen once. The sample was peripheral blood. Every receptor here comes from a man older than 75 with active or convalescent COVID-19. The CDR3 runs from the conserved cysteine through the conserved F or W. A D gene is named only where the DNA matches it firmly. The listing skips clone size in some rows; elsewhere it reads once, few, many or a size class.

CDR3 DNA,CDR3 protein,J gene,V gene,clone size,D gene
TGTGCCAGCAGCTTGGCAGGGCCGCTTGAAGCTTTCTTT,CASSLAGPLEAFF,TRBJ1-1,TRBV7-9,.,.
TGCGCCAGCAGCTTCCTTGGGGGGAGTGGTAATGAAAAACTGTTTTTT,CASSFLGGSGNEKLFF,TRBJ1-4,TRBV5-1,.,.
TGTGCCACCGCCAGGGGGCGCGAAGGAAACACCATATATTTT,CATARGREGNTIYF,TRBJ1-3,TRBV6-5,.,TRBD1
TGTGCCAGCAGCACCATAGCGGGAGTCTACAATGAGCAGTTCTTC,CASSTIAGVYNEQFF,TRBJ2-1,TRBV11-2,once,TRBD2
TGTGCCAGCAGCTTAGGCCTCCGGGGGGCAGATGAAAAACTGTTTTTT,CASSLGLRGADEKLFF,TRBJ1-4,TRBV7-9,medium-sized,.
TGTGCCAGCAGCTTCCACGGGACTAGCGGGGACCCTAGGGACGAGCAGTACTTC,CASSFHGTSGDPRDEQYF,TRBJ2-7,TRBV11-3,.,TRBD2
TGTGCCAGCAGTAAACAACCAGAGGGTTCACCCCTCCACTTT,CASSKQPEGSPLHF,TRBJ1-6,TRBV11-2,once,.
TGTGCCAGCTCACAGGACAGACCTTCTATGGATGTCAACGTCCTGACTTTC,CASSQDRPSMDVNVLTF,TRBJ2-6,TRBV18,.,.
TGTGCCAGCAGCCCTACCGGACAGGGGATTACTGAAGCCTTCTTT,CASSPTGQGITEAFF,TRBJ1-1,TRBV28,.,TRBD1
TGTGCCAGCAGCTTGGCGCTAGCGGGGTCCTACAATGAGCAGTTCTTC,CASSLALAGSYNEQFF,TRBJ2-1,TRBV5-6,.,TRBD2
TGTGCCAGCAGTCGAAAGCGGGTCCAAGAGACCCAGTACTTC,CASSRKRVQETQYF,TRBJ2-5,TRBV6-5,.,.
TGTGCCAGCAGAAGAACAGGGGACAATGAGCAGTTCTTC,CASRRTGDNEQFF,TRBJ2-1,TRBV27,once,TRBD1
TGCAGCGTTAGCTACAGGGGCCTCGAAAAACTGTTTTTT,CSVSYRGLEKLFF,TRBJ1-4,TRBV29-1,.,TRBD1
TGTGCCAGCAGTTATTTTAGTCGGCGGGAGCAGGGAGATACGCAGTATTTT,CASSYFSRREQGDTQYF,TRBJ2-3,TRBV6-2/TRBV6-3,few,TRBD2
TGTGCCAGCAGTTTTGGTAGCACCGGGGAGCTGTTTTTT,CASSFGSTGELFF,TRBJ2-2,TRBV12-3/TRBV12-4,.,.
TGTGCCAGCAGACAAACACTAGCGGGAGTTGGCGAGCAGTACTTC,CASRQTLAGVGEQYF,TRBJ2-7,TRBV7-2,.,TRBD2
TGTGCCAGCAGTTACCCTATACAGGGGTACAATGAGCAGTTCTTC,CASSYPIQGYNEQFF,TRBJ2-1,TRBV6-5,.,TRBD1
TGCGCCAGCAGCTTGTCGATCGGGACTGAAGCTTTCTTT,CASSLSIGTEAFF,TRBJ1-1,TRBV5-1,.,.
TGTGCCAGCAGCTTAGCAACAGGGATTGATGGCTACACCTTC,CASSLATGIDGYTF,TRBJ1-2,TRBV11-3,.,.
TGTGCCAGCAGCTCGTTCAGGGGCCAAGAGACCCAGTACTTC,CASSSFRGQETQYF,TRBJ2-5,TRBV5-6,.,.
TGTGCCAGCAGGGACAGGGCATCCTACGAGCAGTACTTC,CASRDRASYEQYF,TRBJ2-7,TRBV28,.,TRBD1
TGTGCCAGTAGTATAAGGGGGCGTGGGGCCAACGTCCTGACTTTC,CASSIRGRGANVLTF,TRBJ2-6,TRBV19,once,TRBD1
TGCGCCAGCAGCCAACACGGACAGGCCACAGATACGCAGTATTTT,CASSQHGQATDTQYF,TRBJ2-3,TRBV4-1,few,TRBD1
TGTGCCAGCAGTTCGGGGGAGTTTACCGTTGAGCAGTTCTTC,CASSSGEFTVEQFF,TRBJ2-1,TRBV2,.,.
TGTGCCATCAGTGAGTCGATATTCCAGGGGACGAACACTGAAGCTTTCTTT,CAISESIFQGTNTEAFF,TRBJ1-1,TRBV10-3,.,.
TGTGCCAGCAAAAATCAGGGGGCGCGGGGGACAGATACGCAGTATTTT,CASKNQGARGTDTQYF,TRBJ2-3,TRBV28,.,.
TGTGCCAGCAGTTTTGGCCCTAGCGGGAGTGGTGAGCAGTTCTTC,CASSFGPSGSGEQFF,TRBJ2-1,TRBV28,.,TRBD2
TGTGCCAGCAGCTCACAGGGGGCAGGGGAGCTGTTTTTT,CASSSQGAGELFF,TRBJ2-2,TRBV7-9,.,TRBD1
TGCGCCAGCAGTGTGGACAGGGGTAGCTATGGCTACACCTTC,CASSVDRGSYGYTF,TRBJ1-2,TRBV10-2,.,TRBD1
TGTGCCAGTAGTTCAGGGGACAGCCAGTGGAGCAATCAGCCCCAGCATTTT,CASSSGDSQWSNQPQHF,TRBJ1-5,TRBV19,.,TRBD1
TGTGCCAGCAGTCCCGGGACTAGCGTGACAGATACGCAGTATTTT,CASSPGTSVTDTQYF,TRBJ2-3,TRBV2,.,TRBD2
TGTGCCAGCAGCCACGGACTCTCCGGGGAGCTGTTTTTT,CASSHGLSGELFF,TRBJ2-2,TRBV12-3/TRBV12-4,.,.
TGTGCCACGATTGGTAGCTCAAATAATTCACCCCTCCACTTT,CATIGSSNNSPLHF,TRBJ1-6,TRBV6-5,once,.
TGTGCCAGCAGTTTTTTAGCCAATGAAAACATTCAGTACTTC,CASSFLANENIQYF,TRBJ2-4,TRBV28,.,.
TGTGCCAGCAGCTTGGGCACCGGGACAGGGAATACTGAAGCTTTCTTT,CASSLGTGTGNTEAFF,TRBJ1-1,TRBV5-5,.,TRBD1
TGTGCCAGCAGCTTAAAAGTCGAGGGTCCGATCAATCAGCCCCAGCATTTT,CASSLKVEGPINQPQHF,TRBJ1-5,TRBV7-4,.,.
TGTGCCAGTAGTATGACAGGTTTCTACGAGCAGTACTTC,CASSMTGFYEQYF,TRBJ2-7,TRBV19,.,.
TGTGCCACCAGCAGAGATCGCGGGGGCGACGAGCAGTACTTC,CATSRDRGGDEQYF,TRBJ2-7,TRBV15,.,.
TGCGCCAGCAGCTTGGCCGATTGGACTAGCGGGAGTGGCGCCTACGAGCAGTACTTC,CASSLADWTSGSGAYEQYF,TRBJ2-7,TRBV5-1,.,TRBD2
TGTGCCAGCAGCCTAGCGGGAGTTGAGCAGTTCTTC,CASSLAGVEQFF,TRBJ2-1,TRBV3-1/TRBV3-2,once,TRBD2
TGTGCCAGCAGCAGATTCGGACAGGATGGCTACACCTTC,CASSRFGQDGYTF,TRBJ1-2,TRBV7-9,once,TRBD1